The 17 T cell receptor beta chains reported below all come from one sample, sequenced in a study of blood T cell repertoires in COVID-19. TCRdb's copy holds only in-frame clones and misses some; the assay was immunoSEQ multiplex PCR. Among fewer than 150,000 clones listed, 82% were seen once. Sequenced material: peripheral blood. These receptors all stem from a woman of 80 years or more with acute or convalescent COVID-19.

This chain uses TRBV4-1 with TRBJ1-1, with TRBD1 matching over 9 bases. With 2 bases clipped from V and 4 bases from J, the junction kept 5 bases outside the gene matches. This CDR3 region has 15 residues. CDR1 and CDR2 (germline): MGHRA, YSYEKL. The CDR3: CASSQPGQGRTEAFF. CDR3 nucleotide sequence: TGCGCCAGCAGCCAACCGGGACAGGGTCGCACTGAAGCTTTCTTT.

The chain carries TRBV24-1 and TRBJ1-1; D gene ambiguous. Germline-derived CDR1 and CDR2 are KGHDR and SFDVKD. Trimming took 4 bases from V and 13 from J, leaving 12 bases between them. The CDR3 length is 11 residues. The CDR3: CATSDGVQIFF. The CDR3 bases are TGTGCCACCAGTGACGGGGTTCAGATTTTCTTT.

The rearrangement links TRBV20-1 to TRBJ2-7, with 10 bases that match TRBD1. After removal of 3 bases from V and 3 bases from J, the junction contained 5 bases not matched to a gene. Germline CDR1 is DFQATT and CDR2 is SNEGSKA (reference sequence). The CDR3 is made up of 14 amino acids. CDR3 in amino acids: CSASRRTGGYEQYF. In DNA, the CDR3 is TGCAGTGCTAGTAGGCGGACAGGGGGCTACGAGCAGTACTTC.

The genes are TRBV9 and TRBJ2-4, with a weak D call TRBD2 (5 bases). Germline loops: CDR1 SGDLS, CDR2 YYNGEE. This CDR3 is 16 amino acids long. With 2 bases removed from V and 0 bases from J, the gap between germline ends came to 12 bases. This CDR3 reads CASSVSSGLAKNIQYF. The DNA of the CDR3 is TGTGCCAGCAGCGTTTCAAGCGGTTTAGCCAAAAACATTCAGTACTTC. The entire variable domain, with the rest obtained from reference TRBV9 and TRBJ2-4, is as follows: DSGVTQTPKHLITATGQRVTLRCSPRSGDLSVYWYQQSLDQGLQFLIQYYNGEERAKGNILERFSAQQFPDLHSELNLSSLELGDSALYFCASSVSSGLAKNIQYFGAGTRLSVL.

The chain links TRBV4-2 to TRBJ1-6; D is unclear. CDR3 length equals 14 residues. Germline lookup yields CDR1 LGHNA and CDR2 YNFKEQ. V was cut by 0 bases and J by 10 bases, with 10 bases left in between. The DNA of the CDR3 is TGTGCCAGCAGCCAAGATACGGTAGAATCACCCCTCCACTTT. Translated: CASSQDTVESPLHF.

The V gene is TRBV15, the J gene TRBJ2-7; a weak D match, TRBD1 (6 bases). This CDR3 has 16 amino acids. Germline CDR1 LNHNV, CDR2 YYDKDF (reference sequence). The ends were cut back, 0 bases at V and 3 bases at J, with 15 bases in the middle. CDR3 sequence: CATSRDLQQGNYEQYF. For the CDR3, the DNA is TGTGCCACCAGCAGAGATCTTCAACAGGGAAACTACGAGCAGTACTTC.

V and J are TRBV6-5 and TRBJ2-1; 7 bases are shared with TRBD2. V trimming: 2 bases; J trimming: 4 bases; junction bases outside the gene matches: 5. CDR3 length: 15 residues. Germline loops: CDR1 MNHEY, CDR2 SVGAGI. Here the CDR3 reads CASSYGGGRYNEQFF. The CDR3, as DNA: TGTGCCAGCAGTTACGGGGGGGGTAGGTACAATGAGCAGTTCTTC.

The chain combines TRBV6-5 with TRBJ1-6; 7 positions match TRBD1. The CDR3 is 12 amino acids. Per the germline V gene, CDR1 is MNHEY and CDR2 is SVGAGI. V was pared by 6 bases and J by 10 bases, with 3 bases of the junction left unmatched. This chain's CDR3 is CASRGQLSPLHF. DNA for the CDR3: TGTGCCAGCAGGGGACAGCTCTCACCCCTCCACTTT.

The chain has TRBV9 and TRBJ1-2, with 7 bases that match TRBD1. The CDR3 is made up of 17 amino acids. With 3 bases clipped from V and 1 base from J, the junction kept 12 bases outside the gene matches. The V gene's germline CDR1 is SGDLS and CDR2 YYNGEE. The CDR3 sequence is CASSAHWDRSYNYGYTF. The CDR3 nucleotides are TGTGCCAGCAGCGCCCACTGGGACAGATCCTATAACTATGGCTACACCTTC.

This clone has a single count. This sequence joins TRBV3-1 (or the pseudogene TRBV3-2) and TRBJ2-1; the match to TRBD2 covers 11 bases. The CDR3 extends over 16 amino acids. The trim removed 1 base at V and 16 bases at J, leaving 15 bases unmatched. Per the germline V gene, CDR1 is LGHDT and CDR2 is YNNKEL (reference sequence). CDR3 coding DNA: TGTGCCAGCAGCCAAGGGGGTCTAGCGGGGGGCCCATATTACTTCTTC. Encoded protein: CASSQGGLAGGPYYFF.

The count of this clone is one. The chain carries TRBV12-2 and TRBJ2-1; the D call of TRBD2 is as the table states it, not checked on the DNA. TRBV12-2 corresponds to a pseudogene. The CDR3 loop spans 17 amino acids. CDR3 DNA sequence: TGTGCAAGTCGCTTAGTCGGACTAGCGGGAGAGGTCAATGAGCAGTTCTTC. Translated, it gives CASRLVGLAGEVNEQFF.

CDR3 in DNA: TGTGCCAGCGAAGGGATGCGGGAGGAATTCTACAATGAGCAGTTCTTC. It encodes CASEGMREEFYNEQFF. The chain has TRBV28 and TRBJ2-1, with 8 bases matching TRBD2. CDR1 is MDHEN, CDR2 SYDVKM, per germline. The CDR3 is 16 amino acids. J lost 3 bases, V lost 8 bases, and 12 bases had no gene match.

The table lists this clone with a few counts. The rearrangement uses TRBV10-3 and TRBJ1-5, with 9 positions matching TRBD1. The junction had 11 bases not matched to a gene; V was cut back by 10 bases and J by 7 bases. CDR1 is ENHRY and CDR2 is SYGVKD in the germline V gene. CDR3 size: 14 residues. The CDR3 DNA is TGTGCCACCCGGGGACAGGGTGGTTCGCAGCCCCAGCATTTT. Translating it yields CATRGQGGSQPQHF.

V and J are TRBV18 and TRBJ1-5, with TRBD1 as a possible D gene (5 bases). The CDR3 spans 13 residues. V lost 1 base to trimming and J lost 4 bases, with 5 bases between them. Germline V CDR1 and CDR2: KGHSH, LQKENI. The CDR3 loop reads CASSPQGNQPQHF. The CDR3 DNA reads TGTGCCAGCTCACCACAGGGGAATCAGCCCCAGCATTTT.

This clone is a singleton in its sample. The V call is TRBV27, the J call TRBJ1-5, with D unclear. The CDR3 runs 17 residues. CDR1 is MNHEY and CDR2 is SMNVEV in the germline V gene (reference sequence). V lost 4 bases, J lost 3 bases, and 19 bases lay in between. CDR3 DNA: TGTGCCAGCAGTTCCCAATCCCTGGGCAGAAACAATCAGCCCCAGCATTTT. It encodes CASSSQSLGRNNQPQHF.

The genes are TRBV9 and TRBJ1-2, with TRBD1 as a possible D gene (6 bases). This CDR3 spans 15 amino acids. Germline values: CDR1 SGDLS, CDR2 YYNGEE. V lost 4 bases and J 4 bases, leaving 17 bases between the germline ends. The CDR3 reads CASSPQQGWGYGYTF. CDR3 sequence (DNA): TGTGCCAGCAGCCCTCAACAGGGATGGGGCTATGGCTACACCTTC.

The chain has TRBV28 and TRBJ2-7, with a possible D match to TRBD2 (6 bases). Germline V gene sequence: CDR1 MDHEN, CDR2 SYDVKM. V lost 5 bases and J 4 bases, leaving 6 bases between the germline ends. The CDR3 loop spans 11 amino acids. The CDR3 loop reads CASSGLYEQYF. CDR3 nucleotide sequence: TGTGCCAGCAGTGGACTATACGAGCAGTACTTC.